These T cell receptor beta chains were read from a single sample in a study of T-cell reconstitution after alpha-beta-depleted transplantation in children. TCRdb re-called the PCR reads through MiXCR, storing one row per CDR3 protein. This table has about 610,000 distinct CDR3 sequences, 10% appearing once. Sequencing was performed on PBMCs from the stem cell graft donor, taken from the stem cell graft. The receptors stem from a human donor who donated a stem cell graft to a child with acute myeloid leukemia. Each CDR3 is given with its conserved first and last residue. Fields, in order: V gene, clone size, J gene, D gene, CDR3 DNA, CDR3 protein. D genes are given only for firm matches. Clone size is shown for a subset of rows, as once, few, many or a class of expanded clone.

TRBV24-1	many	TRBJ2-7	-	TGTGCCACCAGTGATACGGGAAGCTCCTACGAGCAGTACTTC	CATSDTGSSYEQYF
TRBV9	-	TRBJ2-1	-	TGTGCCAGCAGCGTAGTAAGAGGTGATGAGCAGTTCTTC	CASSVVRGDEQFF
TRBV12-3/TRBV12-4	few	TRBJ2-7	TRBD2	TGTGCCAGCAGTTTTGGGCTAGCGGGAGGACAAGAGCAGTACTTC	CASSFGLAGGQEQYF
TRBV12-3/TRBV12-4	-	TRBJ1-6	-	TGTGCCAGTCGACGTGTACAATGGAATTCACCCCTCCACTTT	CASRRVQWNSPLHF
TRBV7-9	-	TRBJ1-1	TRBD1	TGTGCCAGCATCTCGACAGGGACGAACACTGAAGCTTTCTTT	CASISTGTNTEAFF
TRBV3-1	-	TRBJ2-3	-	TGTGCCAGCAGCCAACAGACTTGGACCACAGATACGCAGTATTTT	CASSQQTWTTDTQYF
TRBV4-3	few	TRBJ2-5	TRBD1	TGCGCCAGCAGCCAAGAAAGGGGACAGGGGGCTAGAAAGACCCAGTACTTC	CASSQERGQGARKTQYF
TRBV9	-	TRBJ2-7	TRBD1	TGTGCCAGCAGCCCTCCGGGACAGGTAGTCGAGCAGTACTTC	CASSPPGQVVEQYF
TRBV20-1	few	TRBJ2-1	TRBD2	TGCAGTGCCAGGGACCCTAGCGGGAGCTACAATGAGCAGTTCTTC	CSARDPSGSYNEQFF
TRBV5-1	many	TRBJ2-2	-	TGCGCCAGCAGCTTGAGGAACACCGGGGAGCTGTTTTTT	CASSLRNTGELFF
TRBV4-2	many	TRBJ2-1	-	TGTGCCAGCAGCCAAGTGAAGGGGACCAGCAGCAATGAGCAGTTCTTC	CASSQVKGTSSNEQFF
TRBV20-1	many	TRBJ1-2	TRBD1	TGCAGTGCTAGAGAAACAGGGGTAGGAGGTGGTGGCTACACCTTC	CSARETGVGGGGYTF
TRBV20-1	few	TRBJ2-3	-	TGCAGTGCTTTAACGGGCCTAACCACAGATACGCAGTATTTT	CSALTGLTTDTQYF
TRBV11-2	few	TRBJ2-3	-	TGTGCCAGCAGCTTAGAAGGCGGTCTAGCGCAGTTGACAGATACGCAGTATTTT	CASSLEGGLAQLTDTQYF